This TCR beta chain derives from a study of shared clonotypes between healthy human individuals. Findings and caveats of the study: Naive subsets tended to show greater estimated richness than memory subsets. Sequencing depth was a factor that was expected to affect clonotype sharing among donors.

Losses at the gene ends were 7 bases for V and 0 bases for J; bases not matched to a gene: 8. There are 16 residues in the CDR3. Germline V gene sequence: CDR1 MNHEY, CDR2 SMNVEV (reference sequence). As defined, naive CD8 cells were CD45RO-negative and positively selected for CCR7, with terminally differentiated effector memory CD45RA+ cells excluded. In the case of this clone: The antigen is undetermined.

In replicate PCRs of sorted subsets, approximately 200 ng DNA, approximately 30,000 T cell genomes, was used. Here immunoSEQ multiplex PCR was the method, and the copy in TCRdb shows in-frame clones only, minus some. The table has hundreds of thousands of clones, roughly 95% seen once; the top ten hold about 0.12%. Sequences were obtained from naive CD8+ T cells sorted from blood. This TCR came from a woman in her 30s in good health. V usage is TRBV27 and J usage is TRBJ2-2; 7 nucleotides align to TRBD2. The CDR3 loop is CASTLSAGTNTGELFF. CDR3 nucleotide sequence: TGTGCCAGCACCTTGTCAGCGGGGACGAACACCGGGGAGCTGTTTTTT.